This T cell receptor beta chain was retrieved from a study of monozygotic twins with cystic fibrosis. TCRdb keeps only in-frame clones here, not all; method: immunoSEQ multiplex PCR. Here the sample spans tens of thousands of clones, around 96% being singletons. The source material was blood. This sequence originates from a girl aged 2 to 10 with cystic fibrosis.

The CDR3 DNA reads TGTGCCAGCAGTGGTCTAGCGGGAGGTTGTTCCTACGAGCAGTACTTC. Translating it yields CASSGLAGGCSYEQYF. V usage is TRBV6-4 and J usage is TRBJ2-7; 11 bases map to TRBD2. In germline, CDR1 is MRHNA, CDR2 SNTAGT. CDR3 length: 16 residues. V was clipped by 4 bases and J by 1 base; unmatched bases: 6.